A selection of T cell receptor beta chains follows, all from one sample in a study of Ad26.COV2.S vaccination and SARS-CoV-2 variants. The data were produced by immunoSEQ multiplex PCR, yet TCRdb's version contains in-frame clones alone and is incomplete. The sample holds fewer than 400,000 clones, over 75% seen once. This material consisted of peripheral blood, taken in a trial of Ad26.COV2.S vaccine versus placebo. All receptors come from a person between 18 and 65 years old who received the Ad26.COV2.S COVID-19 vaccine or a placebo. Both conserved end residues are part of each CDR3. D genes are given only for firm matches. Clone size is stated in some rows and not others, as once, few, many or a class when expanded.

>TRBJ2-7|TRBV24-1|.|TRBD1|13
CAISGTGGYEQYF
TGTGCCATCAGTGGGACAGGGGGCTACGAGCAGTACTTC
>TRBJ1-2|TRBV5-6|.|.|13
CASSLKPIGGYTF
TGTGCCAGCAGCTTAAAACCCATAGGTGGCTACACCTTC
>TRBJ1-5|TRBV28|.|.|15
CASSPQAGSGQPQHF
TGTGCCAGCAGTCCCCAGGCGGGGTCTGGGCAGCCCCAGCATTTT
>TRBJ2-2|TRBV4-1|.|.|18
CASSQAPPGASDTGELFF
TGCGCCAGCAGCCAAGCCCCCCCCGGGGCGAGCGACACCGGGGAGCTGTTTTTT
>TRBJ2-7|TRBV5-4|few|.|14
CASSFVATGSEQYF
TGTGCCAGCAGCTTTGTTGCAACAGGATCCGAGCAGTACTTC
>TRBJ2-1|TRBV7-9|.|TRBD1|15
CASSTRTGKSNEQFF
TGTGCCAGCAGCACCCGGACAGGGAAGAGCAATGAGCAGTTCTTC
>TRBJ1-1|TRBV18|.|TRBD1|15
CASSPGRGQDTEAFF
TGTGCCAGCTCACCCGGCAGGGGGCAGGACACTGAAGCTTTCTTT
>TRBJ2-2|TRBV7-9|few|TRBD2|18
CASSLVTSGRVRTGELFF
TGTGCCAGCAGCTTAGTTACTAGCGGGAGGGTCCGCACCGGGGAGCTGTTTTTT
>TRBJ2-7|TRBV30|.|.|15
CAWSTIRVGRYEQYF
TGTGCCTGGAGTACTATCCGGGTAGGACGCTACGAGCAGTACTTC
>TRBJ1-5|TRBV4-2|.|.|15
CATQREAGGNQPQHF
TGTGCCACCCAGCGGGAGGCAGGGGGCAATCAGCCCCAGCATTTT
>TRBJ2-1|TRBV28|once|.|13
CASSFSSGNEQFF
TGTGCCAGCAGTTTCTCCTCAGGGAATGAGCAGTTCTTC
>TRBJ2-2|TRBV30|once|.|11
CAWQGIGELFF
TGTGCCTGGCAGGGTATCGGGGAGCTGTTTTTT
>TRBJ2-7|TRBV4-2|.|TRBD1|16
CASSQDLAGGMREQYF
TGTGCCAGCAGCCAAGATCTCGCAGGGGGAATGCGCGAGCAGTACTTC
>TRBJ2-7|TRBV6-1|.|.|15
CASSEWASDSYEQYF
TGTGCCAGCAGTGAATGGGCTAGCGACTCCTACGAGCAGTACTTC
>TRBJ1-2|TRBV13|.|.|14
CASSLLQANYGYTF
TGTGCCAGCAGCTTACTACAGGCTAACTATGGCTACACCTTC
>TRBJ1-2|TRBV19|.|TRBD1|14
CASGRDRGIYGYTF
TGTGCCAGTGGCCGGGACAGGGGGATTTATGGCTACACCTTC
>TRBJ2-3|TRBV11-2|.|.|17
CASSSEGGRPPTDTQYF
TGTGCCAGCAGCTCAGAGGGGGGGAGGCCCCCCACAGATACGCAGTATTTT
>TRBJ1-2|TRBV9|.|.|13
CASSGDGGYGYTF
TGTGCCAGTTCCGGAGATGGTGGCTATGGCTACACCTTC
>TRBJ2-7|TRBV19|.|.|12
CASSIQGNEQYF
TGTGCCAGTAGTATTCAGGGGAACGAGCAGTACTTC
>TRBJ2-2|TRBV30|.|.|12
CAWSGATGELFF
TGTGCCTGGAGTGGGGCCACCGGGGAGCTGTTTTTT
>TRBJ2-7|TRBV2|.|TRBD2|17
CASSEGGRTSGKYEQYF
TGTGCCAGCAGTGAAGGAGGTCGGACTAGCGGAAAATACGAGCAGTACTTC
>TRBJ1-1|TRBV4-1|.|.|12
CASSQPYTEAFF
TGCGCCAGCAGCCAACCGTACACTGAAGCTTTCTTT
>TRBJ2-3|TRBV12-5|.|.|14
CASGSGRGTDTQYF
TGTGCTAGTGGCTCCGGACGGGGCACAGATACGCAGTATTTT
>TRBJ1-2|TRBV28|.|.|18
CASSSRAGTLRGNYGYTF
TGTGCCAGCAGTTCTCGAGCCGGGACACTTAGAGGAAACTATGGCTACACCTTC
>TRBJ1-2|TRBV3-1/TRBV3-2|few|.|13
CASSQDWNYGYTF
TGTGCCAGCAGCCAAGATTGGAACTATGGCTACACCTTC
>TRBJ2-7|TRBV6-5|.|TRBD2|14
CASRSGRALYEQYF
TGTGCCAGCAGGTCCGGGAGGGCCCTCTACGAGCAGTACTTC
>TRBJ2-7|TRBV5-4|.|.|17
CASSSRTGRDGTYEQYF
TGTGCCAGCAGCTCACGGACCGGGCGTGACGGTACCTACGAGCAGTACTTC
>TRBJ1-1|TRBV6-2/TRBV6-3|few|.|12
CASSYQNTEAFF
TGTGCCAGCAGTTACCAGAACACTGAAGCTTTCTTT
>TRBJ2-3|TRBV30|.|.|13
CAWNVGNTDTQYF
TGTGCCTGGAACGTCGGTAACACAGATACGCAGTATTTT
>TRBJ2-3|TRBV14|.|TRBD1|17
CASSPGQGGGRADTQYF
TGTGCCAGCAGCCCTGGACAGGGAGGTGGGAGAGCAGATACGCAGTATTTT
>TRBJ1-5|TRBV5-4|.|.|13
CASSLDSEQPQHF
TGTGCCAGCAGCTTGGACTCGGAGCAGCCCCAGCATTTT
>TRBJ2-4|TRBV4-1|.|TRBD2|18
CASSLEGRLAGAGNIQYF
TGCGCCAGCAGCCTCGAGGGGAGACTAGCGGGGGCGGGAAACATTCAGTACTTC
>TRBJ2-3|TRBV7-3|.|.|17
CASSSSKGSRRTDTQYF
TGTGCCAGCAGCTCCTCTAAGGGTAGCCGGAGGACAGATACGCAGTATTTT
>TRBJ2-2|TRBV7-9|few|TRBD2|17
CASSLAGSGRNTGELFF
TGTGCCAGCAGCTTAGCGGGTAGCGGGCGGAACACCGGGGAGCTGTTTTTT
>TRBJ2-7|TRBV6-2/TRBV6-3|.|TRBD2|13
CASSAPTSVEQYF
TGTGCCAGCAGTGCCCCAACTAGCGTCGAGCAGTACTTC
>TRBJ2-3|TRBV23-1|once|.|16
CASLGTPLEITDTQYF
TGCGCCAGCTTAGGTACCCCTTTAGAGATCACAGATACGCAGTATTTT
>TRBJ2-5|TRBV5-1|.|TRBD1|16
CASSWRQGAIGETQYF
TGCGCCAGCAGCTGGAGGCAGGGGGCGATTGGAGAGACCCAGTACTTC
>TRBJ2-3|TRBV7-2|.|TRBD2|15
CASSLTSGGTDTQYF
TGTGCCAGCAGCTTAACTAGCGGGGGCACAGATACGCAGTATTTT
>TRBJ1-1|TRBV28|once|.|15
CASSLFPAVNTEAFF
TGTGCCAGCAGTTTATTTCCGGCCGTGAACACTGAAGCTTTCTTT
>TRBJ2-7|TRBV12-1|once|.|16
CASSGVGARINYEQYF
TGTGCCAGCAGCGGGGTGGGGGCCCGGATTAACTACGAGCAGTACTTC
>TRBJ2-1|TRBV7-9|.|TRBD2|13
CASSLGGEGEQFF
TGTGCCAGCAGCTTAGGCGGGGAGGGTGAGCAGTTCTTC
>TRBJ2-1|TRBV2|.|TRBD1|15
CASRIRDSNYNEQFF
TGTGCCAGCAGAATACGGGACAGTAACTACAATGAGCAGTTCTTC
>TRBJ1-2|TRBV12-3/TRBV12-4|.|.|12
CASTTGVDGYTF
TGTGCCAGCACCACGGGCGTAGATGGCTACACCTTC
>TRBJ2-5|TRBV27|.|TRBD1|15
CASRSGQGAGETQYF
TGTGCCAGCAGGTCGGGACAGGGGGCCGGGGAGACCCAGTACTTC
>TRBJ2-1|TRBV6-1|.|TRBD2|15
CASSEPIAGGVEQFF
TGTGCCAGCAGTGAGCCGATAGCGGGAGGAGTTGAGCAGTTCTTC
>TRBJ1-2|TRBV27|.|TRBD1|14
CASSFLTGGSGYTF
TGTGCCAGCAGTTTCCTTACAGGGGGAAGTGGCTACACCTTC
>TRBJ1-1|TRBV12-2|.|.|20
CASRLAPRDSGLVLNTEAFF
TGTGCAAGTCGCTTAGCCCCTAGGGACAGTGGATTAGTGCTGAACACTGAAGCTTTCTTT
>TRBJ1-1|TRBV14|.|.|15
CASSQAGGHRTEAFF
TGTGCCAGCAGCCAAGCTGGGGGGCATCGGACTGAAGCTTTCTTT
>TRBJ1-4|TRBV27|once|.|13
CASTDSLNEKLFF
TGTGCCAGCACCGACTCGCTGAATGAAAAACTGTTTTTT
>TRBJ2-1|TRBV11-3|.|.|16
CASSFFTGTQGNEQFF
TGTGCCAGCAGCTTTTTTACCGGGACTCAAGGCAATGAGCAGTTCTTC
>TRBJ1-1|TRBV10-3|.|.|13
CAISDLRYTEAFF
TGTGCCATCAGTGATTTGCGATACACTGAAGCTTTCTTT
>TRBJ1-1|TRBV18|.|.|15
CASSRSPGAGTEAFF
TGTGCCAGCTCACGAAGCCCCGGGGCCGGTACTGAAGCTTTCTTT
>TRBJ2-7|TRBV7-9|.|TRBD1|16
CASSHRDSHSTYEQYF
TGTGCCAGCAGCCACCGGGACAGTCACTCCACCTACGAGCAGTACTTC
>TRBJ2-6|TRBV14|.|TRBD2|13
CASSPGRGTTPSF
TGTGCCAGCAGCCCGGGGCGGGGGACCACTCCATCTTTC
>TRBJ2-3|TRBV24-1|.|.|16
CATSDLASPGLSAQYF
TGTGCCACCAGTGATTTGGCTAGCCCCGGGTTGTCGGCGCAGTATTTT
>TRBJ1-1|TRBV5-5|once|.|14
CASSLPPGRAEAFF
TGTGCCAGCAGCTTGCCGCCCGGCAGGGCTGAAGCTTTCTTT
>TRBJ1-5|TRBV27|.|.|14
CASSWTAANQPQHF
TGTGCCAGCAGCTGGACAGCGGCCAATCAGCCCCAGCATTTT
>TRBJ2-7|TRBV6-6|once|.|15
CASSSKAGTSYEQYF
TGTGCCAGCAGTTCTAAGGCGGGGACCTCCTACGAGCAGTACTTC